Sequencing of this TCR beta chain was carried out in a study of blood T cell repertoires in COVID-19. Overall study context: Whether acute or convalescent, the COVID-19 samples came from the United States, Italy and Spain. T cells, B-cell-depleted T cells, or PBMCs provided the cDNA or gDNA that served as material.

With 0 bases removed from V and 10 bases from J, the gap between germline ends came to 13 bases. The CDR3 totals 13 residues. Germline assignment: CDR1 SGDLS and CDR2 YYNGEE. As handled by the study authors: Quantification of nucleated cells was approximated via reference gene primer amplification. Sequencing used immunoSEQ multiplex PCR; TCRdb keeps in-frame clones, though not all of them. The V and J calls and clone size are taken from that table; D and trimming were inferred from the DNA. The profile shows 240,000 or so clones, approximately 87% of them singletons. Specimen: peripheral blood. The rearrangement links TRBV9 to TRBJ1-1; D gene ambiguous. The sequence derives from a man between 60 and 75 years old with acute or convalescent COVID-19. CDR3 sequence (DNA): TGTGCCAGCAGCGTAGCTATAGAGGCTATAGCTTTCTTT. It codes for CASSVAIEAIAFF.